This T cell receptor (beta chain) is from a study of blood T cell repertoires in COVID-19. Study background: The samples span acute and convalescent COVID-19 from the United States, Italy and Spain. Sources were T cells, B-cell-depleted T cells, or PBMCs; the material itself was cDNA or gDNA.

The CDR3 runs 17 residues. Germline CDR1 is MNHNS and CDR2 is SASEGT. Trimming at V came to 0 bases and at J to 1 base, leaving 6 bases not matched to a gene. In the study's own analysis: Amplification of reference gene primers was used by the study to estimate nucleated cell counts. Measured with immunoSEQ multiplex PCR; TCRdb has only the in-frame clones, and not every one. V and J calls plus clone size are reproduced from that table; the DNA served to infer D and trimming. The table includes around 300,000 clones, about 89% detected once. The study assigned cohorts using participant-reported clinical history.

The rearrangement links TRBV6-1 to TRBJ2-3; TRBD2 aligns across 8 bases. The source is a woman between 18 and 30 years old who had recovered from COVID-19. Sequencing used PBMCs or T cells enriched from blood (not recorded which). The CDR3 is CASSEARWRGGTDTQYF. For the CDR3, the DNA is TGTGCCAGCAGTGAAGCGCGTTGGCGGGGGGGCACAGATACGCAGTATTTT.